The 2 T cell receptor beta chains reported below all come from one sample, sequenced in a study of blood T cell repertoires in COVID-19. The repertoire was sequenced with immunoSEQ multiplex PCR; TCRdb's copy has only in-frame clones and lacks some. Among about 73,000 clones, roughly 79% were seen once, and the ten largest hold approximately 22%. Sequencing was performed on peripheral blood. Receptors originate from a woman between 70 and 85 years old with acute or convalescent COVID-19.

The chain couples TRBV21-1 to TRBJ1-3. TRBV21-1 is termed a pseudogene. The CDR3 is 14 residues long. Here the CDR3 reads CASSPYYSGNTIYF. CDR3 nucleotides: TGTGCCAGCAGCCCCTACTACTCTGGAAACACCATATATTTT.

The chain combines TRBV18 with TRBJ1-5; the D is unclear. Trimming removed 3 bases from V and 3 bases from J, with 3 bases in between. The CDR3 covers 12 residues. Germline lookup yields CDR1 KGHSH and CDR2 LQKENI. CDR3 region: CASSPVNQPQHF. CDR3 DNA sequence: TGTGCCAGCTCACCCGTCAATCAGCCCCAGCATTTT.